This T cell receptor (beta chain) was captured in a study of regulatory dendritic cells for organ transplantation. This clone was seen only once. The CDR3 contains 17 residues. CDR1 is SGHTA and CDR2 is FQGTGA in the germline V gene. Trimming cost V 2 bases and J 8 bases; bases outside gene matches: 9. Clones were sequenced by immunoSEQ multiplex PCR, and TCRdb holds only the in-frame ones, with some missing. The sample records just under 30,000 clones, 60% to 80% being singletons. This receptor was taken from a human donor in good health. Material: memory CD4+ T cells from blood. Subset specified: CD45RO+ memory T cells. This chain joins TRBV7-3 and TRBJ2-1; 13 positions match TRBD2. The CDR3 loop reads CASSLSLTSGRVDEQFF. The CDR3 DNA sequence: TGTGCCAGCAGCTTATCTTTAACTAGCGGGAGGGTCGATGAGCAGTTCTTC.